These 2 T cell receptor beta chains came from one sample sequenced in a study of control samples from healthy donors and cancer patients (TCRdb year 2020). The library was produced with the immunoSEQ multiplex PCR assay. Here the immuneACCESS table is served through TCRdb, limited to in-frame sequences with V and J called. Missing clones are a known gap in these copies; in checked studies unresolved V genes cover under half, and the rest lacks a known reason. The sample table shows approximately 100,000 clones, and roughly 90% are seen once. In total, the top ten clones hold under 10% of the sample. Material for sequencing was blood. The receptors were gathered from a man aged 25-40 years in good health.

The table lists this clone with a few counts. The chain employs TRBV7-2 and TRBJ1-5; 8 nucleotides line up with TRBD1. Trimming at V came to 5 bases and at J to 7 bases, leaving 7 bases not matched to a gene. This CDR3 is built from 14 residues. The germline gives CDR1 SGHTA, CDR2 FQGNSA. This CDR3 reads CASSPTGGGQPQHF. CDR3 bases: TGTGCCAGCAGCCCCACAGGGGGAGGGCAGCCCCAGCATTTT.

V usage is TRBV7-9 and J usage is TRBJ2-3; either TRBD1 or TRBD2 may fit D (5 bases each). The CDR3 spans 12 residues. V dropped 7 bases and J dropped 4 bases, with 9 bases sitting between them. Germline CDR1 is SEHNR and CDR2 is FQNEAQ (reference sequence). Here the CDR3 DNA reads TGTGCCAGCACCTTGGGGGCAGATACGCAGTATTTT. It yields the protein CASTLGADTQYF. Supplemented by reference TRBV7-9 and TRBJ2-3, the full variable domain reads DTGVSQNPRHKITKRGQNVTFRCDPISEHNRLYWYRQTLGQGPEFLTYFQNEAQLEKSRLLSDRFSAERPKGSFSTLEIQRTEQGDSAMYLCASTLGADTQYFGPGTRLTVL.